A selection of T cell receptor beta chains follows, all from one sample in a study of cytomegalovirus exposure and HLA in healthy donors. Profiled with immunoSEQ multiplex PCR; TCRdb holds only in-frame clones, not every one. The sample has roughly 98,000 clones, less than 80% seen once. The sequenced sample was PBMCs. The receptors derive from a man aged 35 to 55 in good health and CMV-seronegative. Both conserved end residues are part of each CDR3. Fields, in order: CDR3 DNA, CDR3 protein, V gene, J gene, clone size, CDR3 length, D gene. A D gene is named only where the DNA matches it firmly. Only part of the rows carry a size: once, few, many, or a class if the clone is expanded.

cdr3_nt: TGTGCCAGCAGCCGCAGAGCTGTCCGGGGCACAGATACGCAGTATTTT
cdr3_aa: CASSRRAVRGTDTQYF
v_call: TRBV7-9
j_call: TRBJ2-3
clone_size: .
cdr3_length: 16
d_call: .

cdr3_nt: TGTGCCAGCAGTGTTGTTGGACAGGGGTTCGACGAGCAGTACTTC
cdr3_aa: CASSVVGQGFDEQYF
v_call: TRBV2
j_call: TRBJ2-7
clone_size: few
cdr3_length: 15
d_call: TRBD1

cdr3_nt: TGTGCCAGCAGTCCCCAGACTAGCGGGACGGGCGGGGAGCTGTTTTTT
cdr3_aa: CASSPQTSGTGGELFF
v_call: TRBV28
j_call: TRBJ2-2
clone_size: .
cdr3_length: 16
d_call: TRBD2

cdr3_nt: TGTGCCAGCAGACCTGACAGTTATAGCAATCAGCCCCAGCATTTT
cdr3_aa: CASRPDSYSNQPQHF
v_call: TRBV6-5
j_call: TRBJ1-5
clone_size: .
cdr3_length: 15
d_call: .

cdr3_nt: TGTGCCAGTAGGAGGGGGAGCTCGCAGGAAAAACTGTTTTTT
cdr3_aa: CASRRGSSQEKLFF
v_call: TRBV19
j_call: TRBJ1-4
clone_size: .
cdr3_length: 14
d_call: .

cdr3_nt: TGTGCCAGCAGCGCGAACAGGGGGAGCTGGGGGGAGACCCAGTACTTC
cdr3_aa: CASSANRGSWGETQYF
v_call: TRBV9
j_call: TRBJ2-5
clone_size: .
cdr3_length: 16
d_call: TRBD1

cdr3_nt: TGTGCCAGCAGCTTAATTGGGAGCCAAGAGACCCAGTACTTC
cdr3_aa: CASSLIGSQETQYF
v_call: TRBV7-3
j_call: TRBJ2-5
clone_size: .
cdr3_length: 14
d_call: .

cdr3_nt: TGTGCCAGCAGTTATCGAGCGAATTCACCCCTCCACTTT
cdr3_aa: CASSYRANSPLHF
v_call: TRBV27
j_call: TRBJ1-6
clone_size: once
cdr3_length: 13
d_call: .

cdr3_nt: TGTGCCAGCAGCAAGGCACAGGAGTTGAACACTGAAGCTTTCTTT
cdr3_aa: CASSKAQELNTEAFF
v_call: TRBV5-4
j_call: TRBJ1-1
clone_size: .
cdr3_length: 15
d_call: .

cdr3_nt: TGTGCCAGCCTGCAGGGTAGCGGAAACACCATATATTTT
cdr3_aa: CASLQGSGNTIYF
v_call: TRBV6-6
j_call: TRBJ1-3
clone_size: .
cdr3_length: 13
d_call: .

cdr3_nt: TGTGCCAGCAGCTTGACTGGCCTCGGGGAGACCCAGTACTTC
cdr3_aa: CASSLTGLGETQYF
v_call: TRBV7-7
j_call: TRBJ2-5
clone_size: few
cdr3_length: 14
d_call: .

cdr3_nt: TGTGCCAGCAGGAACCTCAGGGGACCTGGAAACACCATATATTTT
cdr3_aa: CASRNLRGPGNTIYF
v_call: TRBV6-6
j_call: TRBJ1-3
clone_size: .
cdr3_length: 15
d_call: .

cdr3_nt: TGTGCCAGCAGTCTCCTGCGGGTATCAGATACGCAGTATTTT
cdr3_aa: CASSLLRVSDTQYF
v_call: TRBV27
j_call: TRBJ2-3
clone_size: .
cdr3_length: 14
d_call: .

cdr3_nt: TGCAGCGTTGATACAGGGGGCACAGATACGCAGTATTTT
cdr3_aa: CSVDTGGTDTQYF
v_call: TRBV29-1
j_call: TRBJ2-3
clone_size: .
cdr3_length: 13
d_call: TRBD1

cdr3_nt: TGCGCCAGCAGCCAAGGACTAGAGAGAGGAGAGACCCAGTACTTC
cdr3_aa: CASSQGLERGETQYF
v_call: TRBV4-1
j_call: TRBJ2-5
clone_size: .
cdr3_length: 15
d_call: .

cdr3_nt: TGTGCCAGCAGTGAATGGCGGGGTGACACTGAAGCTTTCTTT
cdr3_aa: CASSEWRGDTEAFF
v_call: TRBV25-1
j_call: TRBJ1-1
clone_size: .
cdr3_length: 14
d_call: .

cdr3_nt: TGTGCCAGCAGCCCAGGAATCCAAGAGACCCAGTACTTC
cdr3_aa: CASSPGIQETQYF
v_call: TRBV14
j_call: TRBJ2-5
clone_size: .
cdr3_length: 13
d_call: .

cdr3_nt: TGTGCCAGCAGCGAGAGGGGACAGGGGGCCACGGGTGAAAAACTGTTTTTT
cdr3_aa: CASSERGQGATGEKLFF
v_call: TRBV9
j_call: TRBJ1-4
clone_size: .
cdr3_length: 17
d_call: TRBD1

cdr3_nt: TGTGCCAGTAGTATAGGAGGAGGTGGTCTCTACGAGCAGTACTTC
cdr3_aa: CASSIGGGGLYEQYF
v_call: TRBV19
j_call: TRBJ2-7
clone_size: .
cdr3_length: 15
d_call: .